This T cell receptor (beta chain) was recovered during a study of molecular identifiers for immune sequencing clone quantification. General study findings and limits: Jurkat TCR RNA spiked in from one cell could reportedly be detected among about a million naive cells.

With 10%, 30% or 50% of RNA, roughly 20,000 to 1,000,000 naive CD8 T cells were sequenced. Sorting selected naive CD8 T cells with a CD8+CD4-CCR7+CD45RA+ phenotype. Comments on this clonotype: Its antigen is unidentified.

Previously described methods and listed TCR primers were employed for the bulk TCR libraries. MiXCR, run by TCRdb on the PCR reads, gives a single entry per CDR3 protein. The repertoire holds hundreds of thousands of distinct CDR3 sequences, with 25% as singletons. The CDR3 contains 12 residues. The germline gives CDR1 SGHVS, CDR2 FQNEAQ. V was pared by 6 bases and J by 11 bases, with 16 bases between. V usage is TRBV7-8 and J usage is TRBJ1-1; TRBD1 is a possible D gene (5 bases). The source is a human donor in good health. Some libraries in this study had Jurkat cell RNA spiked in. Source material: naive CD8+ T cells from blood, with Jurkat cell RNA spiked in. Described subset: FACS-sorted CD8+CD4-CCR7+CD45RA+ naive T cells. This CDR3 is CASSPPKGWAFF. CDR3 nucleotides: TGTGCCAGCAGTCCCCCCAAGGGGTGGGCTTTCTTT.